What follows is one T cell receptor beta chain and its context. This sample was taken from a study of beta chain features in type 1 diabetes. Since all of the isolated RNA was reverse transcribed, expressed TCRB transcripts were what got sequenced. Sequencing was performed with immunoSEQ multiplex PCR; in TCRdb, only in-frame clones are kept and a portion is missing. The repertoire holds hundreds of thousands of clones, 9.5% to 12% seen once, with roughly 0.016% in the top ten. The junction had 3 bases not matched to a gene; V was cut back by 4 bases and J by 3 bases. The CDR3 is made up of 14 amino acids. Germline CDR1 and CDR2: SGHVS and FNYEAQ.

V usage is TRBV7-6 and J usage is TRBJ2-5, with 9 positions matching TRBD1. The TCR comes from a woman younger than 45 in good health. The sequenced sample was naive CD4+ T cells from blood. Written as DNA, the CDR3 is TGTGCCAGCAGCTCGACAGGGGGGGAAGAGACCCAGTACTTC. Protein: CASSSTGGEETQYF.